The 2 T cell receptor beta chains presented below share a single source sample, sequenced in a study of blood T cell repertoires in COVID-19. Produced via immunoSEQ multiplex PCR; TCRdb's table is partial and in-frame only. The sample has over 85,000 clones; approximately 79% are singletons. The sequenced material came from peripheral blood. These receptors all come from a woman at least 80 years old with active or convalescent COVID-19.

This rearrangement joins TRBV5-4 to TRBJ2-3, with D possibly TRBD2 on 6 matching bases. CDR3 length: 16 amino acids. The germline V gene encodes CDR1 SGHNT and CDR2 YYREEE (reference sequence). V shed 2 bases and J shed 6 bases, with 19 bases lying between them. CDR3 in amino acids: CASSLGLGTSYDTQYF. In DNA, the CDR3 is TGTGCCAGCAGCTTAGGCTTGGGCACTAGCTACGATACGCAGTATTTT.

A word on this clone: Within the sample, other DNA sequences also encode this same CDR3. This chain uses TRBV9 with TRBJ2-1; the match to TRBD1 covers 7 bases. The length of the CDR3 is 15 residues. Germline V gene lookup returns CDR1 SGDLS and CDR2 YYNGEE. V shed 0 bases and J 1 base; nucleotides not matched to a gene: 1. The CDR3 nucleotides are TGTGCCAGCAGCGTAGGGGGACAGTCCTACAATGAGCAGTTCTTC. Protein: CASSVGGQSYNEQFF.